Below, 19 T cell receptor beta chains from the same sample are listed, as sequenced in a study of persistence of HIV-infected CD4 T cells. The libraries were made with immunoSEQ version 4 in survey mode. Sequenced by immunoSEQ multiplex PCR; TCRdb stores in-frame clones only, minus some. The repertoire holds about 60,000 clones, with 65% to 75% as singletons. Their antigens are not known. An overlapping HIV-1 Gag peptide pool stimulated these cells at approximately 1 ug/peptide/mL. Sorted nonresponding memory CD4+ T cells were CD40L-negative, CD69-negative, CD45RO-high. Sequences were derived from CD4+ T cells sorted from PBMCs after approximately 18-hour stimulation, sampled from a patient who received antiretroviral therapy. These receptors all come from an adult man with HIV who was CMV-seropositive.

This chain joins TRBV3-1 (or the pseudogene TRBV3-2) and TRBJ1-3; TRBD1 aligns across 9 bases. The CDR3 has 15 residues. Germline values: CDR1 LGHDT, CDR2 YNNKEL (reference sequence). With 3 bases clipped from V and 1 base from J, the junction kept 1 base outside the gene matches. CDR3 sequence (DNA): TGTGCCAGCAGCCAGGGGACAGGGTCTGGAAACACCATATATTTT. Protein sequence: CASSQGTGSGNTIYF.

This clone was counted between two and nine times. The gene calls are TRBV5-1 and TRBJ2-1; D not certain. The V end was cut by 4 bases, the J end by 7 bases, with 9 bases between. The CDR3 length is 12 residues. Germline lookup yields CDR1 SGHRS and CDR2 YFSETQ. CDR3 DNA: TGCGCCAGCAGCCAGTCCGGGAATGAGCAGTTCTTC. This translates into CASSQSGNEQFF. The full variable domain, rest sourced from reference TRBV5-1 and TRBJ2-1, is KAGVTQTPRYLIKTRGQQVTLSCSPISGHRSVSWYQQTPGQGLQFLFEYFSETQRNKGNFPGRFSGRQFSNSRSEMNVSTLELGDSALYLCASSQSGNEQFFGPGTRLTVL.

This sequence joins TRBV9 and TRBJ1-3, with D hard to call. The CDR3 runs 13 residues. CDR1 SGDLS and CDR2 YYNGEE come from the germline V gene. V was shortened by 3 bases and J by 1 base, with 5 bases between the two germline ends. CDR3 coding DNA: TGTGCCAGCAGCGAAAGATCTGGAAACACCATATATTTT. As protein: CASSERSGNTIYF.

The gene calls are TRBV5-5 and TRBJ2-1; 10 nucleotides line up with TRBD2. V was clipped by 2 bases and J by 9 bases; unmatched bases: 8. The CDR3 is 15 residues long. Germline-derived CDR1 and CDR2 are SGHKS and YYEKEE (reference sequence). In DNA, the CDR3 is TGTGCCAGCAGCTTACAAGCGGGGGGGTATAGTGAGCAGTTCTTC. Its protein product is CASSLQAGGYSEQFF.

This clone was counted a few times. V gene TRBV12-3 or TRBV12-4 combines with J gene TRBJ1-5; no firm D call. There are 13 residues in the CDR3. V lost 3 bases and J lost 4, with 7 bases in between. The CDR3 is CASSFGTNQPQHF. The CDR3, as DNA: TGTGCCAGCAGTTTCGGCACTAATCAGCCCCAGCATTTT.

This clone was seen more than once but under ten times. This chain links TRBV28 with TRBJ2-3; 8 nucleotides align to TRBD1. This CDR3 is 13 amino acids long. J lost 5 bases, V lost 8 bases, and 6 bases had no gene match. Germline values: CDR1 MDHEN, CDR2 SYDVKM. CDR3 bases: TGTGCCAGCGTTCAGGGGGCCGTAGATACGCAGTATTTT. This translates into CASVQGAVDTQYF.

This sequence joins TRBV9 and TRBJ2-7, with 11 bases that match TRBD1. The CDR3 spans 14 residues. CDR1 and CDR2 (germline): SGDLS, YYNGEE. V shed 2 bases and J 2 bases; nucleotides not matched to a gene: 0. The CDR3, as DNA: TGTGCCAGCAGCGTGGGACAGGGGGCCTACGAGCAGTACTTC. It encodes CASSVGQGAYEQYF.

The chain couples TRBV1 to TRBJ1-5; TRBD1 is taken as the D call from the table, unchecked against the DNA. TRBV1 is given as a pseudogene. The CDR3 has 16 amino acids. The CDR3 is CTSSQDPVTSNQPQHF. DNA of the CDR3: TGCACCAGCAGCCAAGATCCCGTAACAAGCAATCAGCCCCAGCATTTT.

The chain combines TRBV5-4 with TRBJ2-3; 9 nucleotides match TRBD1. V lost 4 bases and J lost 2; bases outside the gene matches: 5. Germline CDR1 is SGHNT and CDR2 is YYREEE (reference sequence). CDR3 size: 15 residues. This chain's CDR3 is CASSINRGLTDTQYF. CDR3 nucleotide sequence: TGTGCCAGCAGCATAAACAGGGGGCTCACAGATACGCAGTATTTT.

This clone appeared once. The chain carries TRBV14 and TRBJ1-3, with D hard to call. This CDR3 has 13 amino acids. V dropped 2 bases and J dropped 0 bases, with 2 bases sitting between them. Germline V gene lookup returns CDR1 SGHDN and CDR2 FVKESK. The CDR3 region is CASSQFSGNTIYF. Written as DNA, the CDR3 is TGTGCCAGCAGCCAATTCTCTGGAAACACCATATATTTT.

The rearrangement uses TRBV29-1 and TRBJ1-2; 7 nucleotides match TRBD1. Trimming took 0 bases from V and 5 from J; bases not matched to a gene: 0. The CDR3 is 12 residues long. CDR1 and CDR2 (germline): SQVTM, ANQGSEA. Here the CDR3 DNA reads TGCAGCGTTGAAGACAGGGGGTATGGCTACACCTTC. It encodes CSVEDRGYGYTF.

The V gene is TRBV24-1, the J gene TRBJ2-2; 7 bases map to TRBD1. The CDR3 runs to 16 residues. The V and J ends lost 1 base and 1 base, in that order; junction bases with no gene match: 2. Germline loops: CDR1 KGHDR, CDR2 SFDVKD. In nucleotides, the CDR3 is TGTGCCACCAGTGATTTTAGGACAGGGAACACCGGGGAGCTGTTTTTT. Protein product: CATSDFRTGNTGELFF.

CDR3 coding DNA: TGTGCCAGCAGCGCCGGGACACAAAACATTCAGTACTTC. Translated: CASSAGTQNIQYF. The rearrangement uses TRBV7-8 and TRBJ2-4; a weak D match, TRBD1 (6 bases). V was cut by 5 bases and J by 5 bases, with 10 bases left in between. Looked up from germline, CDR1 is SGHVS and CDR2 is FQNEAQ. CDR3 length: 13 residues.

The gene calls are TRBV4-1 and TRBJ1-1; 9 bases map to TRBD1. The CDR3 has 17 residues. CDR1 and CDR2 from the germline V gene are MGHRA and YSYEKL. V lost 2 bases, J lost 0 bases, and 7 bases stayed unmatched. The CDR3 region has the DNA TGCGCCAGCAGCCAACCCGACAGGGGGAGGATGAACACTGAAGCTTTCTTT. Its translation: CASSQPDRGRMNTEAFF.

The chain employs TRBV2 and TRBJ2-1; D is tentatively TRBD1 or TRBD2 (5 bases each). V dropped 7 bases and J dropped 3 bases, with 13 bases sitting between them. Germline lookup yields CDR1 SNHLY and CDR2 FYNNEI. The CDR3 length is 14 residues. The CDR3 reads CASKGDGDYNEQFF. The CDR3 region has the DNA TGTGCCAGCAAAGGGGACGGGGACTACAATGAGCAGTTCTTC.

The chain couples TRBV5-1 to TRBJ2-3; D might be TRBD1 (6 bases). V shed 5 bases and J shed 0 bases, with 13 bases lying between them. CDR3 size: 15 residues. Germline V gene data show CDR1 as SGHRS and CDR2 as YFSETQ. For the CDR3, the DNA is TGCGCCAGCAGACTGGACAGCTCTAGCACAGATACGCAGTATTTT. It translates to CASRLDSSSTDTQYF.

This chain joins TRBV6-5 and TRBJ1-4; D might be TRBD1 (6 bases). Germline loops: CDR1 MNHEY, CDR2 SVGAGI. Deletions cut 8 bases from V and 6 bases from J, with 16 bases between. The CDR3 has 14 residues. CDR3 sequence reads: CASHEGRGDEKLFF. DNA for the CDR3: TGTGCCAGCCACGAGGGCAGGGGAGATGAAAAACTGTTTTTT.

The chain is built from TRBV27 and TRBJ1-5; TRBD1 is a possible D gene (6 bases). Trimming took off 6 bases at V and 0 bases at J, with 15 bases between the two ends. The length of the CDR3 is 16 residues. The V gene's germline CDR1 is MNHEY and CDR2 SMNVEV (reference sequence). CDR3 sequence reads: CASRPATGHSNQPQHF. CDR3 sequence (DNA): TGTGCCAGCAGACCCGCGACAGGTCATAGCAATCAGCCCCAGCATTTT.

This chain uses TRBV7-2 with TRBJ2-7; D uncertain. The germline V gene has CDR1 SGHTA and CDR2 FQGNSA. The CDR3 loop spans 16 amino acids. Trimming took 4 bases from V and 8 from J, leaving 24 bases between them. The CDR3 loop reads CASSSPSKGRLSQQYF. The CDR3 bases are TGTGCCAGCAGCTCCCCCTCGAAGGGCCGTCTTTCACAGCAGTACTTC.